A selection of T cell receptor beta chains follows, all from one sample in a study of shared clonotypes between healthy human individuals. TCRdb keeps only in-frame clones here, not all; method: immunoSEQ multiplex PCR. The sample lists fewer than 1.8 million clones; roughly 98.5% were seen once. Material: naive CD4+ T cells sorted from blood. These receptor sequences come from a young man in good health. Each CDR3 is given with its conserved first and last residue. The D gene is left open where the match is weak. Expanded clones get a size class; other rows say once, few or many, or leave the size out.

J gene | D gene | clone size | V gene | CDR3 protein | CDR3 DNA
TRBJ2-7 | - | - | TRBV7-6 | CASSLAESTNEQYF | TGTGCCAGCAGCTTAGCCGAATCCACGAACGAGCAGTACTTC
TRBJ1-3 | - | - | TRBV6-5 | CASSYSDRSTGNTIYF | TGTGCCAGCAGTTACTCGGACAGATCCACTGGAAACACCATATATTTT
TRBJ2-7 | - | - | TRBV6-1 | CASSEAFRGLYSYEQYF | TGTGCCAGCAGTGAGGCCTTTCGTGGACTCTACTCCTACGAGCAGTACTTC
TRBJ1-4 | TRBD1 | - | TRBV5-1 | CASCAGQPNEKLFF | TGCGCCAGTTGTGCGGGACAGCCTAATGAAAAACTGTTTTTT
TRBJ1-1 | - | once | TRBV6-6 | CASSYSREGRAFF | TGTGCCAGCAGTTACTCGAGGGAAGGAAGAGCTTTCTTT
TRBJ2-7 | - | - | TRBV2 | CASGRASLEDEQYF | TGTGCCAGCGGTCGAGCGTCTCTCGAGGACGAGCAGTACTTC
TRBJ2-7 | TRBD1 | - | TRBV6-5 | CASRGRQGAPDEQYF | TGTGCCAGCAGGGGTCGGCAGGGGGCGCCAGACGAGCAGTACTTC
TRBJ1-5 | - | - | TRBV19 | CASSTLPNRVGNQPQHF | TGTGCCAGTAGTACCCTCCCCAACAGGGTTGGCAATCAGCCCCAGCATTTT
TRBJ2-4 | - | - | TRBV5-5 | CASSLDPAGNIQYF | TGTGCCAGCAGTTTGGACCCTGCTGGCAACATTCAGTACTTC
TRBJ2-3 | - | - | TRBV9 | CASSQGKATDTQYF | TGTGCCAGCAGCCAAGGGAAAGCCACAGATACGCAGTATTTT
TRBJ2-7 | - | - | TRBV28 | CASSPDRLAAKLGEQYF | TGTGCCAGCAGCCCGGACAGACTAGCCGCAAAGCTCGGCGAGCAGTACTTC
TRBJ2-5 | - | - | TRBV5-4 | CASSLAGTEETQYF | TGTGCCAGCAGCTTGGCAGGGACCGAAGAGACCCAGTACTTC
TRBJ2-1 | - | - | TRBV5-1 | CASSLRQGVGGSFHEQFF | TGCGCCAGCAGCTTGAGACAGGGAGTGGGCGGGAGTTTCCATGAGCAGTTCTTC
TRBJ2-1 | - | - | TRBV5-1 | CASSLGQTSYNEQFF | TGCGCCAGCAGCTTGGGACAGACTTCCTACAATGAGCAGTTCTTC
TRBJ2-4 | TRBD1 | once | TRBV29-1 | CSVEPTGGEYKNIQYF | TGCAGCGTTGAACCGACAGGGGGCGAGTACAAAAACATTCAGTACTTC
TRBJ1-2 | - | - | TRBV30 | CAWIPVSGREERGGYTF | TGTGCCTGGATTCCTGTCTCGGGCAGGGAAGAGAGGGGAGGCTACACCTTC
TRBJ2-1 | TRBD1 | - | TRBV18 | CASSLGQGRSYNEQFF | TGTGCCAGCTCACTCGGACAGGGCAGGTCCTACAATGAGCAGTTCTTC
TRBJ2-7 | TRBD2 | - | TRBV10-3 | CAITPAGGSYEQYF | TGTGCCATCACTCCAGCGGGGGGATCCTACGAGCAGTACTTC
TRBJ2-1 | - | - | TRBV5-1 | CASSFGQGLAGSAAWLGEQFF | TGCGCCAGCAGCTTTGGACAGGGTCTAGCGGGAAGCGCGGCTTGGTTGGGTGAGCAGTTCTTC
TRBJ1-2 | - | - | TRBV18 | CASSPRQVDYGYTF | TGTGCCAGCTCACCAAGACAGGTGGACTATGGCTACACCTTC
TRBJ2-3 | - | - | TRBV19 | CASSVYLTESTDTQYF | TGTGCCAGTAGTGTTTACTTGACCGAGAGCACAGATACGCAGTATTTT
TRBJ2-7 | - | - | TRBV6-1 | CAGAFYEQYF | TGTGCCGGCGCCTTCTACGAGCAGTACTTC
TRBJ2-5 | - | - | TRBV18 | CASSPSQETQYF | TGTGCCAGCTCACCTTCGCAGGAGACCCAGTACTTC
TRBJ1-3 | - | - | TRBV7-6 | CASSLGSVFSGNTIYF | TGTGCCAGCAGCTTAGGCAGCGTATTCTCTGGAAACACCATATATTTT
TRBJ1-2 | - | once | TRBV15 | CATSKPTDYGYTF | TGTGCCACCAGCAAACCGACAGACTATGGCTACACCTTC
TRBJ2-7 | - | once | TRBV28 | CASSPLWGKQYF | TGTGCCAGCAGTCCCCTGTGGGGAAAGCAGTACTTC
TRBJ2-7 | - | once | TRBV6-6 | CASSYLNLLANEQYF | TGTGCCAGCAGTTACTTAAACCTACTAGCTAACGAGCAGTACTTC
TRBJ1-1 | - | - | TRBV29-1 | CSAGPPNTEAFF | TGCAGCGCTGGACCTCCGAACACTGAAGCTTTCTTT
TRBJ2-7 | - | once | TRBV6-5 | CASSSGGYEQYF | TGTGCCAGCAGTTCTGGGGGATACGAGCAGTACTTC
TRBJ2-1 | - | - | TRBV5-1 | CASSQGSRFAVF | TGCGCCAGCAGCCAGGGCTCTCGCTTTGCGGTCTTC
TRBJ1-5 | TRBD1 | - | TRBV18 | CASSPPTGARNQPQHF | TGTGCCAGCTCACCACCGACAGGGGCGAGAAATCAGCCCCAGCATTTT
TRBJ1-1 | - | - | TRBV18 | CASSPGRGGAEAFF | TGTGCCAGCTCACCAGGAAGGGGGGGGGCTGAAGCTTTCTTT
TRBJ1-1 | TRBD1 | - | TRBV25-1 | CASRIADREEAFF | TGTGCCAGCAGGATCGCCGACAGGGAAGAAGCTTTCTTT
TRBJ2-2 | TRBD2 | - | TRBV5-1 | CASSLSSGSTGELFF | TGCGCCAGCAGCTTGTCTAGCGGGAGTACCGGGGAGCTGTTTTTT